The T cell receptor beta chain under discussion was sequenced for a study of T cell responses to AZD1222 COVID-19 vaccine. The CDR3 totals 15 residues. V dropped 6 bases and J dropped 7; count of bases not matched to a gene: 9. The germline CDR1 and CDR2 sequences are KGHSH and LQKENI. Generated by immunoSEQ multiplex PCR, the TCRdb table keeps only in-frame clones and is missing some. The sample yields roughly 150,000 clones, around 88% seen once. The receptor was isolated from an adult in good health. This specimen was peripheral blood, taken on day 0 of MenACWY control vaccination. The chain is built from TRBV18 and TRBJ2-1, with 10 bases aligning to TRBD1. The CDR3 DNA sequence: TGTGCCAGCTCCACCGCTCCGGGACAGGGGAATGAGCAGTTCTTC. As protein: CASSTAPGQGNEQFF.